This passage covers 10 T cell receptor beta chains from one sample sequenced in a study of vaccination effects on CD4 cells after COVID-19. Before any sequencing was done, the ViraFEST assay used viral peptide pools to expand antigen-specific CD4+ T cells. With more than nine days of culture completed, CD4+ T cells were isolated. Having tested negative for nucleocapsid antibodies, the vaccine recipients showed no prior SARS-CoV-2 infection. Clones were sequenced by immunoSEQ multiplex PCR, and TCRdb holds only the in-frame ones, with some missing. This table holds approximately 44,000 clones, about two thirds found once. Their cognate antigens are unknown. This sample comprised CD4+ T cells from PBMCs cultured with HCoV-OC43 spike peptides, obtained before COVID-19 vaccination. The subset: HCoV-OC43 spike overlapping peptide pool stimulation. The receptors derive from a human donor who received a COVID-19 vaccine.

This clone was counted only a few times. V is TRBV2 and J is TRBJ2-7; D is perhaps TRBD1 or TRBD2 (6 bases each). Trimming took 4 bases from V and 2 from J, leaving 15 bases between them. The CDR3 sequence is 15 residues long. The germline CDR1 and CDR2 sequences are SNHLY and FYNNEI. The CDR3 nucleotides are TGTGCCAGCAGTGCGGACAGATGGGGGGCCTACGAGCAGTACTTC. Translated: CASSADRWGAYEQYF.

The chain joins TRBV27 to TRBJ1-5; D gene unclear. The CDR3 loop spans 14 amino acids. CDR1 MNHEY and CDR2 SMNVEV come from the germline V gene (reference sequence). Trimming stripped 3 bases from V and 6 bases from J, with 12 bases between. The CDR3 DNA follows: TGTGCCAGCAGTTTTACGGTTGCGGCTCAGCCCCAGCATTTT. It is translated as CASSFTVAAQPQHF.

This chain joins TRBV27 and TRBJ2-3; TRBD2 aligns across 7 bases. This CDR3 spans 16 amino acids. The junction had 6 bases not matched to a gene; V was cut back by 0 bases and J by 3 bases. The germline gives CDR1 MNHEY, CDR2 SMNVEV (reference sequence). The CDR3 nucleotides read TGTGCCAGCAGTTTATCCTACGGGGGGATGACAGATACGCAGTATTTT. Translation gives CASSLSYGGMTDTQYF.

The chain employs TRBV10-3 and TRBJ1-6; 7 bases are a match to TRBD1. Germline V CDR1 and CDR2: ENHRY, SYGVKD. This CDR3 has 14 amino acids. V dropped 6 bases and J dropped 7; count of bases not matched to a gene: 6. The CDR3 loop reads CAISPGGKNSPLHF. In DNA, the CDR3 is TGTGCCATCAGCCCAGGGGGTAAGAATTCACCCCTCCACTTT.

Judged by abundance, this clone is medium-sized (0.01 to 0.1%). The chain joins TRBV5-4 to TRBJ1-6; D may be TRBD1 (5 bases). The germline V and J ends were trimmed by 5 bases and 7 bases, with 7 bases remaining between them. There are 12 residues in the CDR3. Germline CDR1 is SGHNT and CDR2 is YYREEE (reference sequence). The CDR3 region is CASSWDNSPLHF. The CDR3 bases are TGTGCCAGCAGTTGGGACAATTCACCCCTCCACTTT.

There are a few counts of this clone. CDR3 DNA sequence: TGTGCCAGCAGTTACCTTATGGGGACAGGGAGGAATTCACCCCTCCACTTT. This translates into CASSYLMGTGRNSPLHF. The chain joins TRBV27 to TRBJ1-6, with 9 bases fitting TRBD1. This CDR3 contains 17 residues. The J segment lost 7 bases and the V segment lost 4 bases, leaving 11 bases of the junction unmatched. CDR1 is MNHEY and CDR2 is SMNVEV in the germline V gene (reference sequence).

The J gene is TRBJ2-4, the V gene TRBV11-2; 8 bases fit TRBD2. Germline V gene lookup returns CDR1 SGHAT and CDR2 FQNNGV. The V gene end was trimmed by 4 bases and the J gene end by 0 bases; junction bases not matched to a gene: 14. The CDR3 sequence is 19 residues long. This chain's CDR3 is CASSSLGQRGPLAKNIQYF. CDR3 DNA: TGTGCCAGCAGCTCCCTCGGACAGCGGGGGCCCTTAGCCAAAAACATTCAGTACTTC. The entire variable domain, with the rest obtained from reference TRBV11-2 and TRBJ2-4, is as follows: EAGVAQSPRYKIIEKRQSVAFWCNPISGHATLYWYQQILGQGPKLLIQFQNNGVVDDSQLPKDRFSAERLKGVDSTLKIQPAKLEDSAVYLCASSSLGQRGPLAKNIQYFGAGTRLSVL.

The chain uses TRBV6-4 and TRBJ2-1; maybe TRBD1 (5 bases). The CDR3 sequence is 15 residues long. Trimming shortened V by 4 bases and J by 1 base, and 11 bases separated the two germline ends. Germline V CDR1 and CDR2: MRHNA, SNTAGT. The CDR3 region is CASSAGHESYNEQFF. The DNA for the CDR3 is TGTGCCAGCAGTGCCGGACATGAGTCCTACAATGAGCAGTTCTTC.

The J gene is TRBJ2-3, the V gene TRBV9, with 9 nucleotides matching TRBD2. V lost 1 base and J lost 5; bases outside the gene matches: 2. Germline V lookup: CDR1 SGDLS, CDR2 YYNGEE. The CDR3 consists of 14 residues. The CDR3 here is CASSVQAGGDTQYF. CDR3 DNA sequence: TGTGCCAGCAGCGTACAAGCGGGGGGAGATACGCAGTATTTT.

The V and J genes are TRBV7-3 and TRBJ1-5, with a possible D match to TRBD1 (5 bases). Trimming cost V 3 bases and J 1 base, with 10 bases left between them. The CDR3 runs 15 residues. Germline-derived CDR1 and CDR2 are SGHTA and FQGTGA. This CDR3 is CASSFRDVSNQPQHF. CDR3 DNA sequence: TGTGCCAGCAGCTTCCGGGACGTCAGCAATCAGCCCCAGCATTTT.